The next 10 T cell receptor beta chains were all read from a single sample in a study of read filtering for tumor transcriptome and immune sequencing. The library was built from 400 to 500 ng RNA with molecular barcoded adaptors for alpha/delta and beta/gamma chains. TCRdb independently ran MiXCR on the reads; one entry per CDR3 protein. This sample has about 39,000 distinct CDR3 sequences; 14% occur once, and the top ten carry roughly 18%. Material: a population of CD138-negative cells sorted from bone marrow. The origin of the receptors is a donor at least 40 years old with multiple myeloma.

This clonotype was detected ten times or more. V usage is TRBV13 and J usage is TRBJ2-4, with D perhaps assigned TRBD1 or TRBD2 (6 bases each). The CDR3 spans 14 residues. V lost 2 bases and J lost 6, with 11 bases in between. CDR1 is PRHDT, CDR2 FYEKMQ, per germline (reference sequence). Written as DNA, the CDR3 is TGTGCCAGCAGCTTACTGGGGGGCGGAAACATTCAGTACTTC. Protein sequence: CASSLLGGGNIQYF.

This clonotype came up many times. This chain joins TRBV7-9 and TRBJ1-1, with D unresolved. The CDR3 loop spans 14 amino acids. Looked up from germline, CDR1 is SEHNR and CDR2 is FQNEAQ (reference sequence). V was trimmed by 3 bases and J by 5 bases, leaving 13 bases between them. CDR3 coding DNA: TGTGCCAGCAGCTTTCCCATAACTCAAACTGAAGCTTTCTTT. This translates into CASSFPITQTEAFF.

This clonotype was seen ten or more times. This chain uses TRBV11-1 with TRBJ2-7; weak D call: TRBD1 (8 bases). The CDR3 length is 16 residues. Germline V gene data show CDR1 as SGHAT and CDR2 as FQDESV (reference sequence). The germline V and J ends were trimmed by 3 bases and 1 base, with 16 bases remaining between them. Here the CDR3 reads CASSLVGGTGSYEQYF. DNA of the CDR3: TGTGCCAGCAGCTTGGTGGGGGGGACAGGATCCTACGAGCAGTACTTC.

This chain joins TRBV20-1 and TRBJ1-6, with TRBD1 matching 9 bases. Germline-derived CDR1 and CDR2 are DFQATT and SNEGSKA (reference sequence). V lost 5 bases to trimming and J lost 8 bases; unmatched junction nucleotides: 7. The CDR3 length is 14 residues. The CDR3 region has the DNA TGCAGTGCTGACCCGGGACAGGGTGATTCACCCCTCCACTTT. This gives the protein CSADPGQGDSPLHF.

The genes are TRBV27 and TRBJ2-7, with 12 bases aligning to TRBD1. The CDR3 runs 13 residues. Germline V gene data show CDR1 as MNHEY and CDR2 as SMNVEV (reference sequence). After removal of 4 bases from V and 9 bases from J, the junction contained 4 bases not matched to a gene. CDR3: CASSSGQGASQYF. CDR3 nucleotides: TGTGCCAGCAGTTCGGGACAGGGGGCGTCGCAGTACTTC.

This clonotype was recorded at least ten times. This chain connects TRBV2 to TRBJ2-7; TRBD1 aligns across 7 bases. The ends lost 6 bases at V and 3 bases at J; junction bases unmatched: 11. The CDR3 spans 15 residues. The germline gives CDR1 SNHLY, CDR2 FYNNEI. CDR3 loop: CASRRDRDTLYEQYF. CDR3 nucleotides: TGTGCCAGCAGGAGAGACAGGGATACCCTCTACGAGCAGTACTTC.

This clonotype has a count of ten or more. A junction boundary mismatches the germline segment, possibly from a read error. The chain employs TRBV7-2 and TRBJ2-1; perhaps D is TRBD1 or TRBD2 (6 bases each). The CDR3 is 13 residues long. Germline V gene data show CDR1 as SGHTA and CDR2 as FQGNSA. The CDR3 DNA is TGTGCCAGCAGCTCCCCTGGGGGCGGGGCCGGGGTCTTC. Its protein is CASSSPGGGAGVF.

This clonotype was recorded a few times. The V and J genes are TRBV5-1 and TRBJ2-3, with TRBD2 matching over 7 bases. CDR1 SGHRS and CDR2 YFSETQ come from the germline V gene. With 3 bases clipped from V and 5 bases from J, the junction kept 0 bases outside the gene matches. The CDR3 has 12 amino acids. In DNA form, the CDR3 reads TGCGCCAGCAGCTCGGGGGGAGATACGCAGTATTTT. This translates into CASSSGGDTQYF.

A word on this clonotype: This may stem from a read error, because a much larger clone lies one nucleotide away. The CDR3 sequence is CASSLYPGQGDYGYTF. In DNA form, the CDR3 reads TGTGCCAGCAGCTTATACCCTGGACAGGGGGACTATGGCTACACCTTC. V is TRBV7-9 and J is TRBJ1-2, with 10 bases that match TRBD1. The junction had 6 bases not matched to a gene; V was cut back by 2 bases and J by 3 bases. There are 16 residues in the CDR3. Per the germline V gene, CDR1 is SEHNR and CDR2 is FQNEAQ (reference sequence).

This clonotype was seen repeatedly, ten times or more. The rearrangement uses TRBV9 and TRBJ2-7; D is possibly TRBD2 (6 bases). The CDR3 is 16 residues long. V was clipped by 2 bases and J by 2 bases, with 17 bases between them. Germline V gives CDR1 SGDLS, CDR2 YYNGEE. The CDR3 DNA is TGTGCCAGCAGCGTGGGAACCGGGACTGGGGCCTACGAGCAGTACTTC. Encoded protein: CASSVGTGTGAYEQYF.